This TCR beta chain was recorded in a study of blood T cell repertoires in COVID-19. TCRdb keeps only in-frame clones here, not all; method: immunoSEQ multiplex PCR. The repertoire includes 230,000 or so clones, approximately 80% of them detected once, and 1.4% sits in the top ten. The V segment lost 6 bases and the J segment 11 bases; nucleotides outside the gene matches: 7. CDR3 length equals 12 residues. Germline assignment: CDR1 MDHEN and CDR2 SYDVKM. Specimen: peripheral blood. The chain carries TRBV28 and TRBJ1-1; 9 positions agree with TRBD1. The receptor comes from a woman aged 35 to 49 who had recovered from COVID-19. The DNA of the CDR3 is TGTGCCAGCAGCCTACAGGGGGCTGGGGCTTTCTTT. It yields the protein CASSLQGAGAFF. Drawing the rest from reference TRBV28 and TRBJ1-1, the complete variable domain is DVKVTQSSRYLVKRTGEKVFLECVQDMDHENMFWYRQDPGLGLRLIYFSYDVKMKEKGDIPEGYSVSREKKERFSLILESASTNQTSMYLCASSLQGAGAFFGQGTRLTVV.